The clone carrying this T cell receptor beta chain was counted at least ten times. Its antigen is not identified. The data were obtained in a study of T-cell reconstitution after alpha-beta-depleted transplantation in children. General observations from the study: T-cell counts and diversity at one year post-transplant came mainly from newly produced T cells. Reportedly, roughly two months post-transplant, alpha-beta T cells arose from several hundred expanded graft clones. The high TCRbeta diversity at day 60 in some patients came from surviving recipient T cells and thymic progenitors.

Germline V gene data show CDR1 as MDHEN and CDR2 as SYDVKM. The CDR3 consists of 12 residues. V lost 8 bases and J lost 3; bases outside the gene matches: 4. Preparation of the TCRbeta library was carried out with unique molecular identifiers. MiXCR, applied by TCRdb to the PCR reads, yields one record per CDR3 protein. Here the sample spans over 150,000 distinct CDR3 sequences, approximately 6.9% being singletons. The chain links TRBV28 to TRBJ2-7, with 7 bases aligning to TRBD1. This specimen consisted of PBMCs, obtained before TCRalphabeta/CD19-depleted stem cell transplant. The receptor was derived from a boy aged 2 to 10 with acute lymphoblastic leukemia, due to receive a stem cell transplant. This CDR3 is CASGTASYEQYF. The CDR3 nucleotides read TGTGCCAGCGGGACAGCGAGCTACGAGCAGTACTTC.